Listed below are T cell receptor beta chains from one sample, sequenced in a study of blood T cell repertoires in COVID-19. Assay: immunoSEQ multiplex PCR; the TCRdb copy retains only in-frame clones and omits some. The sample has some 250,000 clones, around 87% seen once. Sequenced sample: peripheral blood. The receptors stem from a woman aged 60-75 years with COVID-19, enrolled during active disease. The conserved cysteine and the conserved F or W are not part of the CDR3 here.

V gene: TRBV3-1/TRBV3-2; J gene: TRBJ2-7; CDR3 protein: ASSQDRGRVDYEQY
V gene: TRBV18; J gene: TRBJ1-6; CDR3 protein: ASSRTGDSYNSPLH
V gene: TRBV6-2/TRBV6-3; J gene: TRBJ2-1; CDR3 protein: ASSSVMISGNEQF
V gene: TRBV28; J gene: TRBJ1-2; CDR3 protein: ASSPPGQGGHYGYT
V gene: TRBV7-9; J gene: TRBJ2-5; CDR3 protein: ASSSLDSSVQETQY
V gene: TRBV24-1; J gene: TRBJ1-4; CDR3 protein: ATSDGGVANEKLF
V gene: TRBV9; J gene: TRBJ2-3; CDR3 protein: ASSPWTSGITDTQY
V gene: TRBV2; J gene: TRBJ2-7; CDR3 protein: ASSGQQGQEQY
V gene: TRBV28; J gene: TRBJ2-7; CDR3 protein: ASRTPGQAEQY
V gene: TRBV5-5; J gene: TRBJ2-7; CDR3 protein: ASSLAAGFSYEQY
V gene: TRBV9; J gene: TRBJ1-2; CDR3 protein: ASSVVQTGVGGYT
V gene: TRBV9; J gene: TRBJ2-1; CDR3 protein: ASSGLLAGREQF
V gene: TRBV27; J gene: TRBJ1-2; CDR3 protein: ASSFTPGANYGYT
V gene: TRBV5-4; J gene: TRBJ2-1; CDR3 protein: ASSDIRDSSYNEQF
V gene: TRBV3-1/TRBV3-2; J gene: TRBJ2-5; CDR3 protein: ASELAGAVGETQY
V gene: TRBV15; J gene: TRBJ1-4; CDR3 protein: ATSRGGRDATNEKLF
V gene: TRBV5-1; J gene: TRBJ1-5; CDR3 protein: ASSLAGADQPQH
V gene: TRBV18; J gene: TRBJ1-1; CDR3 protein: ASSPPEGKVTEAF
V gene: TRBV11-3; J gene: TRBJ2-3; CDR3 protein: ASSSGTSGPTDTQY
V gene: TRBV15; J gene: TRBJ2-7; CDR3 protein: ATSRGRPVGQFVRASTYEQY
V gene: TRBV28; J gene: TRBJ1-4; CDR3 protein: ASSLSAGTGNEKLF
V gene: TRBV6-2/TRBV6-3; J gene: TRBJ2-6; CDR3 protein: ASSWGRHRANVLT
V gene: TRBV19; J gene: TRBJ2-2; CDR3 protein: ASNRGWRPGAGGELF
V gene: TRBV5-4; J gene: TRBJ1-2; CDR3 protein: ASSPRREDGYT
V gene: TRBV2; J gene: TRBJ1-6; CDR3 protein: ASRMDRIINSPLH
V gene: TRBV4-1; J gene: TRBJ2-6; CDR3 protein: ASSQGGLWGANVLT